This is a list of T cell receptor beta chains from one sample in a study of cytomegalovirus exposure and HLA in healthy donors. Sequencing used immunoSEQ multiplex PCR; TCRdb keeps in-frame clones, though not all of them. The sample has some 120,000 clones; 74% are singletons. Sequencing was performed on PBMCs. Source of these receptors: a man aged 40-49 years in good health and CMV-seropositive. Each CDR3 is given without its conserved first and last residue. Each record gives: J gene, V gene, CDR3 protein.

TRBJ1-1 | TRBV6-5 | ASSYGVQGALTEAF
TRBJ2-7 | TRBV7-9 | SSSARDSLTYEQY
TRBJ1-5 | TRBV19 | ATRQMNSNQPQH
TRBJ2-7 | TRBV28 | ASSSFYEQY
TRBJ1-1 | TRBV6-5 | ASRQGQNTEAF
TRBJ1-2 | TRBV11-2 | ASRISPGQGGGGYT
TRBJ2-7 | TRBV2 | ASSLGQATLYEQY
TRBJ2-2 | TRBV30 | AAGTGGTGELF
TRBJ2-1 | TRBV30 | AWSVGSGSYNEQF
TRBJ1-2 | TRBV5-6 | ASSLARTFIRGYT
TRBJ1-5 | TRBV2 | ASDRNRATGNQPQH
TRBJ1-1 | TRBV7-8 | ASSPPRGTGLTEAF
TRBJ2-3 | TRBV4-1 | ASSQERTSSTDTQY
TRBJ2-7 | TRBV28 | ASSGFGRDRYEQY
TRBJ2-1 | TRBV6-1 | ASSEDRFYNEQF
TRBJ2-2 | TRBV5-8 | ASSSGDTGELF
TRBJ2-6 | TRBV6-1 | ASSRESSGANVLT
TRBJ2-1 | TRBV15 | ATSRDKYWGVNEQF
TRBJ2-1 | TRBV27 | ASSTPWRSSYNEQF
TRBJ1-2 | TRBV5-1 | ASSLERQGAIDYT
TRBJ1-2 | TRBV2 | ASSGQYPTGGSGYT
TRBJ2-3 | TRBV5-1 | ASSPLGTGGTDTQY
TRBJ1-6 | TRBV11-2 | ASSQQVAFSPLH
TRBJ2-5 | TRBV13 | ASSRLAGKLQETQY
TRBJ2-3 | TRBV2 | ASSDRQYTDTQY
TRBJ2-5 | TRBV5-4 | ASSLDRGETQY
TRBJ1-2 | TRBV2 | ASSLAPSVNGYT
TRBJ2-7 | TRBV29-1 | SVGDRVQTYEQY
TRBJ2-1 | TRBV7-2 | ASSPRDKIYNEQF
TRBJ1-2 | TRBV6-6 | ASSSLNLVGYT
TRBJ1-3 | TRBV30 | AWSVGRGDSSGNTIY
TRBJ2-5 | TRBV30 | AWSGGPGQETQY
TRBJ1-1 | TRBV27 | ASHPLGGLNTEAF
TRBJ2-1 | TRBV27 | ASSLDKREVFRNEQF
TRBJ2-7 | TRBV9 | ASGTGPYEQY
TRBJ1-4 | TRBV7-9 | ASTSVVTHEKLF
TRBJ1-1 | TRBV7-2 | ASRNAGGTTEAF
TRBJ2-1 | TRBV28 | ASSLSSLWASGYNEQF
TRBJ1-3 | TRBV19 | ASSIPSQGIVGNTIY
TRBJ1-4 | TRBV5-6 | ASSLRSEKLF
TRBJ2-1 | TRBV30 | ASPLGGAYNEQF
TRBJ1-4 | TRBV4-2 | ASSQDSSRGTTNEKLF
TRBJ2-3 | TRBV5-6 | ASSPPGQGARTDTQY
TRBJ1-2 | TRBV7-8 | ASSPAGFSNYGYT
TRBJ2-7 | TRBV27 | ASRVGSRYEQY
TRBJ2-7 | TRBV4-1 | ASSQDETASGAYEQY
TRBJ2-3 | TRBV2 | AWGGGDTQY
TRBJ1-3 | TRBV19 | ASSITDGNTIY
TRBJ1-1 | TRBV7-6 | ASSPGTGGGMRTEAF
TRBJ2-3 | TRBV29-1 | SVDPRKTDTQY
TRBJ1-1 | TRBV5-1 | ASSLLTTNTEAF
TRBJ1-2 | TRBV28 | ASSLAGWVVGGTNYGYT
TRBJ2-4 | TRBV5-8 | ASSLGTLLAKNIQY
TRBJ2-5 | TRBV6-5 | ASSYDSSETQY